This record looks at one TCR beta chain sequence and its context. No antigen is known for it. The source of the sample is a study of high-grade serous ovarian cancer treatment subgroups. The study's findings and limits: Higher neoantigen levels went with greater TCR clonal relatedness. Different patients shared almost no repertoire; same-patient tumors shared 0.11 to 0.79.

There are 17 residues in the CDR3. Germline values: CDR1 LNHDA, CDR2 SQIVND (reference sequence). V was trimmed by 3 bases and J by 0 bases, leaving 17 bases between them. Tumor samples were taken before definitive surgery or chemotherapy. Clones were sequenced by immunoSEQ multiplex PCR, and TCRdb holds only the in-frame ones, with some missing. Among about 15,000 clones listed, roughly 67% were seen once. The sequencing sample was made of tumor tissue. V is TRBV19 and J is TRBJ1-1; no definite D call. The sequence came from a human donor with high-grade serous ovarian cancer. The CDR3 region has the DNA TGTGCCAGTAGTATCACGGCTTTTGGTCTTCTGAACACTGAAGCTTTCTTT. Translated: CASSITAFGLLNTEAFF.